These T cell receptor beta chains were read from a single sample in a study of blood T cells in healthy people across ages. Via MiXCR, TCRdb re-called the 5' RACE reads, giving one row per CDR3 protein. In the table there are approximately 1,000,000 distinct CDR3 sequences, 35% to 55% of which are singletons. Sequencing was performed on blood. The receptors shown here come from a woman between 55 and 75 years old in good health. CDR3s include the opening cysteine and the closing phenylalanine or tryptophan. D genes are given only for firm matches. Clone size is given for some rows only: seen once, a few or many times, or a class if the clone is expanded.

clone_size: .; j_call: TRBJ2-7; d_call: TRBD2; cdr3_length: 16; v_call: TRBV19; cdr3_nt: TGTGCCAGTAGTATAGCGGGGGGAGATGGCACCTACGAGCAGTACTTC; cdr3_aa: CASSIAGGDGTYEQYF
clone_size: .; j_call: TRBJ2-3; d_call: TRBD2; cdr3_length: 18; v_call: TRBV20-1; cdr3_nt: TGCAGTGCTAGAGGGGGTAGCGGGAGGCCCTTCCACACAGATACGCAGTATTTT; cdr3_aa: CSARGGSGRPFHTDTQYF
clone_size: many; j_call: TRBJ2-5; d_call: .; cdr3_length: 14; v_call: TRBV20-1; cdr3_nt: TGCAGTGCTAGCGTCCCGGGGAAACAAGAGACCCAGTACTTC; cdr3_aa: CSASVPGKQETQYF
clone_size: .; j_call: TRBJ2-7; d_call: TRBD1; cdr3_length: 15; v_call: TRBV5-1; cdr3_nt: TGCGCCAGCAGTACCGAAGACAGGGACGCAAACGAGCAGTACTTC; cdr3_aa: CASSTEDRDANEQYF
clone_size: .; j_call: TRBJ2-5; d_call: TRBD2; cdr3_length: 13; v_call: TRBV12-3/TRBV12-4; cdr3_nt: TGTGCCAGCAGTTTGATGCTAGCGGGAGAGCAGTACTTC; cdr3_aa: CASSLMLAGEQYF
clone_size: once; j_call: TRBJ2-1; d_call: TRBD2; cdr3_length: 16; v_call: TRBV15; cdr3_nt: TGTGCCACCAGCAGGGAGACTAGCGGGAGGGCCAATGAGCAGTTCTTC; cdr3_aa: CATSRETSGRANEQFF
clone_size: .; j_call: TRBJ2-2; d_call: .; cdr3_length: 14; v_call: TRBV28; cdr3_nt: TGTGCCAGCAGTTTAGATCTAGCCGCCGGGGAGCTGTTTTTT; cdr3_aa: CASSLDLAAGELFF
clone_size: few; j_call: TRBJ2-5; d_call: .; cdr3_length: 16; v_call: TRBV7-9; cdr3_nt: TGTGCCAGCAGCTTATTCCAGGGATGGTACCAAGAGACCCAGTACTTC; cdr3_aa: CASSLFQGWYQETQYF
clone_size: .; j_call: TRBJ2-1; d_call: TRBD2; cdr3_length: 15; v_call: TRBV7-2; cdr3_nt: TGTGCCAGCAGCTTGACTAGCGGGAAATACAATGAGCAGTTCTTC; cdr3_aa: CASSLTSGKYNEQFF
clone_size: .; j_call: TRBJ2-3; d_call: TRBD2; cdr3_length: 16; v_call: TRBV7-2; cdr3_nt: TGTGCCAGCAGCTTAGATCTAGCGGTAGACACAGATACGCAGTATTTT; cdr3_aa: CASSLDLAVDTDTQYF